The sample holds a few counts of the clone carrying this TCR beta chain. Other DNA variants within this sample encode the same CDR3. The data are from a study of cytomegalovirus exposure and HLA in healthy donors. This PCR relied on a set of 60 Vbeta primers and 13 Jbeta primers. Sequenced by immunoSEQ multiplex PCR; TCRdb stores in-frame clones only, minus some. The repertoire holds roughly 160,000 clones, with 78% as singletons. CDR1 and CDR2 (germline): LNHDA, SQIVND (reference sequence). The CDR3 runs 15 residues. Trimming cost V 4 bases and J 1 base; bases outside gene matches: 3. This TCR came from a woman aged 50 to 65 in good health and CMV-seropositive. The genes are TRBV19 and TRBJ2-1; TRBD2 matches at 8 bases. Sequences were obtained from PBMCs. The CDR3 region has the DNA TGTGCCAGTAGTACCACTAGCGGATCCTACAATGAGCAGTTCTTC. Amino acids: CASSTTSGSYNEQFF.